This T cell receptor beta chain came from a study of cytomegalovirus exposure and HLA in healthy donors. Concerning this clone: The antigen is not known.

Sequencing was performed with immunoSEQ multiplex PCR; in TCRdb, only in-frame clones are kept and a portion is missing. Here the sample spans 200,000 to 250,000 clones, 80% to 90% being singletons. Study-level findings and limits: TCR clusters originating in the first cohort tended to co-occur in the 120 validation repertoires, according to a later analysis.

Germline lookup yields CDR1 MDHEN and CDR2 SYDVKM. This CDR3 has 15 residues. Trimming left V 8 bases short and J 7 bases short, with 21 bases between. The source is a young woman in good health and CMV-seropositive. The sample was PBMCs. The chain is built from TRBV28 and TRBJ1-5; D might be TRBD1 (5 bases). The CDR3 reads CASSIVPSGAQPQHF. The CDR3 nucleotides read TGTGCCAGCTCTATCGTACCCAGCGGGGCCCAGCCCCAGCATTTT.